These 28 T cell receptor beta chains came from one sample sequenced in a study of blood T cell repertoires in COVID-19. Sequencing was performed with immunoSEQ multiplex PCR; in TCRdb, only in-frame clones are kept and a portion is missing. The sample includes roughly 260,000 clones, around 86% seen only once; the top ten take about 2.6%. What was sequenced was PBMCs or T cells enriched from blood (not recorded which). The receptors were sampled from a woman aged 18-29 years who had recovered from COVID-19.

The CDR3 sequence: CASSFRVTGNTGELFF. The DNA of the CDR3 is TGTGCCAGCAGTTTCCGGGTGACTGGGAACACCGGGGAGCTGTTTTTT. The chain uses TRBV27 and TRBJ2-2; no clear D. Germline CDR1 is MNHEY and CDR2 is SMNVEV (reference sequence). The CDR3 contains 16 residues. With 3 bases removed from V and 1 base from J, the gap between germline ends came to 12 bases.

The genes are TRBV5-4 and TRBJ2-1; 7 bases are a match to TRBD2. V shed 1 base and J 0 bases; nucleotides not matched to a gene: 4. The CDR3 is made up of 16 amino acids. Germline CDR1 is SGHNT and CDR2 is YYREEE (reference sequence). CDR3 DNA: TGTGCCAGCAGCTTGCGTGGCGGGAGCTCCTACAATGAGCAGTTCTTC. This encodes CASSLRGGSSYNEQFF.

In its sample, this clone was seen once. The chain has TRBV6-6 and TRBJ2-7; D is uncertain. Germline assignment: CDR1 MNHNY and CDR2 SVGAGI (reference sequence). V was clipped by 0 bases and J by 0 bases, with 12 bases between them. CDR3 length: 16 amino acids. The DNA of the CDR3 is TGTGCCAGCAGTTACTCGGCGGCGCGAAGCTCCTACGAGCAGTACTTC. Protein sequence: CASSYSAARSSYEQYF.

CDR3 residues: CASSQDPNYGYTF. The CDR3, as DNA: TGTGCCAGCAGCCAAGACCCAAACTATGGCTACACCTTC. The V gene is TRBV3-1 (or the pseudogene TRBV3-2), the J gene TRBJ1-2; the D is unclear. The V end was cut by 0 bases, the J end by 2 bases, with 4 bases between. The CDR3 length is 13 residues. Germline V gene sequence: CDR1 LGHDT, CDR2 YNNKEL (reference sequence).

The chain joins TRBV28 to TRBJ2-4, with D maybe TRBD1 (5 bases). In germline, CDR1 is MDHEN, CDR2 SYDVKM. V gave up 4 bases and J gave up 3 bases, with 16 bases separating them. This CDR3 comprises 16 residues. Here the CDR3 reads CASSSGFLEGKNIQYF. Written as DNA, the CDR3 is TGTGCCAGCAGTTCAGGGTTCTTAGAAGGCAAAAACATTCAGTACTTC.

CDR3 in amino acids: CSVEDGGPATDTQYF. In DNA form, the CDR3 reads TGCAGCGTTGAAGACGGCGGGCCAGCCACAGATACGCAGTATTTT. V and J are TRBV29-1 and TRBJ2-3, with D maybe TRBD2 (5 bases). The germline V gene has CDR1 SQVTM and CDR2 ANQGSEA. Deletions cut 0 bases from V and 2 bases from J, with 12 bases between. CDR3 length: 15 amino acids.

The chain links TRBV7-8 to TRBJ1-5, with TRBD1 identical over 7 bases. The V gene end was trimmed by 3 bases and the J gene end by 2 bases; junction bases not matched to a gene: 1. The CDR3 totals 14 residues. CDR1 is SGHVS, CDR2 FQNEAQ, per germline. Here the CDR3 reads CASSFTGGNQPQHF. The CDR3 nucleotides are TGTGCCAGCAGCTTTACAGGGGGCAATCAGCCCCAGCATTTT.

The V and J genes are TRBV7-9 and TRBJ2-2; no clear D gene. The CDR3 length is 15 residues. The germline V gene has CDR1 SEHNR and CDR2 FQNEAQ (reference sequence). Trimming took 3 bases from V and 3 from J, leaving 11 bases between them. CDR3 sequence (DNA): TGTGCCAGCAGCTTCAGTTTAGGAGACACCGGGGAGCTGTTTTTT. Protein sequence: CASSFSLGDTGELFF.

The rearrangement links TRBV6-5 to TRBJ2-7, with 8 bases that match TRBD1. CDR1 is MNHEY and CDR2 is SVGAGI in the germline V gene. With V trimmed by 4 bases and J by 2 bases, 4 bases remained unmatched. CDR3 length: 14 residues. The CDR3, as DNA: TGTGCCAGCAGTTTACAGGGGGAGGCCTACGAGCAGTACTTC. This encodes CASSLQGEAYEQYF.

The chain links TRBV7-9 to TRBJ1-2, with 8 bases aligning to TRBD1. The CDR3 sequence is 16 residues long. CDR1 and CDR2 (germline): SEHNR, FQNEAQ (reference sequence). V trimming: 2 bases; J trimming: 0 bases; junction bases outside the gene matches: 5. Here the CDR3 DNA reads TGTGCCAGCAGCTTATTCCAGGGGGCTGCTAACTATGGCTACACCTTC. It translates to CASSLFQGAANYGYTF.

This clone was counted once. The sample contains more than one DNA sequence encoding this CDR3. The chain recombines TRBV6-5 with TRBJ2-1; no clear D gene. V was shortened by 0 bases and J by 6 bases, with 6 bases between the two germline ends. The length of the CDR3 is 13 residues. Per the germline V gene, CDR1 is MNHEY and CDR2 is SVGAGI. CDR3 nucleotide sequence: TGTGCCAGCAGTTACTCTTCAGGCAATGAGCAGTTCTTC. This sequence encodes CASSYSSGNEQFF.

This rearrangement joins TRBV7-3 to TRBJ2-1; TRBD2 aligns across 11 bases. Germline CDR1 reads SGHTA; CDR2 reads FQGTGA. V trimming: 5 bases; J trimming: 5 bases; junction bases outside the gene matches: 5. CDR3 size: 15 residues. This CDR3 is CASSRTSGSHNEQFF. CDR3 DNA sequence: TGTGCCAGCAGCCGAACTAGCGGGAGTCACAATGAGCAGTTCTTC.

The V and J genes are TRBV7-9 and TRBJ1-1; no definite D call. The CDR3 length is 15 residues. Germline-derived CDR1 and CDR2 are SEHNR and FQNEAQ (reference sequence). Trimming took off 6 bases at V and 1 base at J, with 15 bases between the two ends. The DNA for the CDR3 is TGTGCCAGCAGAGCAATTTCCGACTCGAACACTGAAGCTTTCTTT. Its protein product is CASRAISDSNTEAFF.

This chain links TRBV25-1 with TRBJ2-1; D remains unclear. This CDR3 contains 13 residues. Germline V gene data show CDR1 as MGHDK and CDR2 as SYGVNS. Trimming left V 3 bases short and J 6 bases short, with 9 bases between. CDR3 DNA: TGTGCCAGCAGTGAGAGGCCAACCAATGAGCAGTTCTTC. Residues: CASSERPTNEQFF.

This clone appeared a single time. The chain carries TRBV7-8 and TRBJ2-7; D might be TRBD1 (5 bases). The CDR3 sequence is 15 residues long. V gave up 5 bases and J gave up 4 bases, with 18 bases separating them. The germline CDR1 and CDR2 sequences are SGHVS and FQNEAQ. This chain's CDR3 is CASSPMIAGSYEQYF. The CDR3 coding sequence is TGTGCCAGCAGCCCAATGATCGCAGGGTCTTACGAGCAGTACTTC.

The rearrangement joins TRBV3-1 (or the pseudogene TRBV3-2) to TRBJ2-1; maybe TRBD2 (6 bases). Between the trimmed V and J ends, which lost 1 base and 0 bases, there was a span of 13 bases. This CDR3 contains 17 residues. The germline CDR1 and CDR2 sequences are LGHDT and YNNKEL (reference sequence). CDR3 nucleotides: TGTGCCAGCAGCCAAGTAGCGGTGCTAAGCTCCTACAATGAGCAGTTCTTC. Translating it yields CASSQVAVLSSYNEQFF.

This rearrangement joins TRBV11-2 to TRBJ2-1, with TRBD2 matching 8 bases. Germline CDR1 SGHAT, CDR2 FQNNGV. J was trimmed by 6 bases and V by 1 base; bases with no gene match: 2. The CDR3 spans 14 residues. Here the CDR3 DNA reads TGTGCCAGCAGCTTAGTCCGGGAGGGCAATGAGCAGTTCTTC. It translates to CASSLVREGNEQFF.

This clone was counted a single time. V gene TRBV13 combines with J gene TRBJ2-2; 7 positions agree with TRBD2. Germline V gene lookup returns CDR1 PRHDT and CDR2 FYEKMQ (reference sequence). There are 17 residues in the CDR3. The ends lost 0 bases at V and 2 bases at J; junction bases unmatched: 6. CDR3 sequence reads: CASSLGELARNTGELFF. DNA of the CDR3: TGTGCCAGCAGCTTAGGCGAACTAGCGAGAAACACCGGGGAGCTGTTTTTT.

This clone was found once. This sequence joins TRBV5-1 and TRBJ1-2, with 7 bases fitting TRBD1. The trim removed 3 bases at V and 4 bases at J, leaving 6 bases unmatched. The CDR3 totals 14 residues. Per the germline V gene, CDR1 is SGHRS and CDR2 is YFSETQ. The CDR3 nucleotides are TGCGCCAGCAGCTCCCGCGGGGACAGCTATGGCTACACCTTC. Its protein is CASSSRGDSYGYTF.

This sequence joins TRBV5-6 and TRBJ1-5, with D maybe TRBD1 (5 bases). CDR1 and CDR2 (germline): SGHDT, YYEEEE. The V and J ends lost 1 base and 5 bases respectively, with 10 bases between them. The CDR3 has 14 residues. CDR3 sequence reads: CASSLWGDYQPQHF. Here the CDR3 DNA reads TGTGCCAGCAGCTTGTGGGGGGACTATCAGCCCCAGCATTTT.

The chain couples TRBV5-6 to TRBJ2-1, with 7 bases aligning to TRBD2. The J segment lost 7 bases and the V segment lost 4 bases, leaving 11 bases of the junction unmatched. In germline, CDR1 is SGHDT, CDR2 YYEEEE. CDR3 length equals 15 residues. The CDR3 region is CASSIWTSDTNEQFF. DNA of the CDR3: TGTGCCAGCAGCATTTGGACTAGTGACACAAATGAGCAGTTCTTC.

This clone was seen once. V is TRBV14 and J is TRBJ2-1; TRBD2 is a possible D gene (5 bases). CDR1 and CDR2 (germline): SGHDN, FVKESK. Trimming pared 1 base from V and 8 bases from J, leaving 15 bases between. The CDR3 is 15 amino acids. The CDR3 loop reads CASSQVQPRRDEQFF. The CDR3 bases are TGTGCCAGCAGCCAAGTCCAACCCCGGCGGGATGAGCAGTTCTTC.

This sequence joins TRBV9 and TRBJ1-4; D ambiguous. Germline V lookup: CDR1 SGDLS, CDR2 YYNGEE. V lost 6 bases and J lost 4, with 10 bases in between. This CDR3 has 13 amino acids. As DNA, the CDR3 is TGTGCCAGCATTTCTAACTTTAATGAAAAACTGTTTTTT. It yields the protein CASISNFNEKLFF. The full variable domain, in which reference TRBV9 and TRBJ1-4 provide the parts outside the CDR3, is DSGVTQTPKHLITATGQRVTLRCSPRSGDLSVYWYQQSLDQGLQFLIQYYNGEERAKGNILERFSAQQFPDLHSELNLSSLELGDSALYFCASISNFNEKLFFGSGTQLSVL.

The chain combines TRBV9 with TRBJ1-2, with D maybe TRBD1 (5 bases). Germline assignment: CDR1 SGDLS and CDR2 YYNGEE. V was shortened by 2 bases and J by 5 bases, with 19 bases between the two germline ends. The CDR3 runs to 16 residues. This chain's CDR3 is CASSVSMGGSRYGYTF. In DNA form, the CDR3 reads TGTGCCAGCAGCGTGTCTATGGGGGGTTCTAGGTATGGCTACACCTTC.

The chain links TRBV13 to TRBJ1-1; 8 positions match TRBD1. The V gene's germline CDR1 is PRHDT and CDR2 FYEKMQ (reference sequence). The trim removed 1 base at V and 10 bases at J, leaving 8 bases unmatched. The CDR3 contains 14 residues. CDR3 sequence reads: CASSLESGGQGAFF. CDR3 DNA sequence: TGTGCCAGCAGCTTAGAATCAGGGGGCCAGGGAGCTTTCTTT.

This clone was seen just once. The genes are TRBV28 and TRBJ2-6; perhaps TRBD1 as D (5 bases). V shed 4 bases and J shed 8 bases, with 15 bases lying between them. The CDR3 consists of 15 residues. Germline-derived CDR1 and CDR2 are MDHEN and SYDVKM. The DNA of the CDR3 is TGTGCCAGCAGTTCCCAATTACGGACACCCAACGTCCTGACTTTC. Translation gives CASSSQLRTPNVLTF. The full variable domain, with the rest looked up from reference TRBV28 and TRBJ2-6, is DVKVTQSSRYLVKRTGEKVFLECVQDMDHENMFWYRQDPGLGLRLIYFSYDVKMKEKGDIPEGYSVSREKKERFSLILESASTNQTSMYLCASSSQLRTPNVLTFGAGSRLTVL.

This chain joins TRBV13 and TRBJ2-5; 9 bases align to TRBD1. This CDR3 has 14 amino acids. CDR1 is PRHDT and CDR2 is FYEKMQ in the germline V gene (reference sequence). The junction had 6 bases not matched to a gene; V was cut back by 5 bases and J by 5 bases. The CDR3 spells CASSPGQGWETQYF. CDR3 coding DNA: TGTGCCAGCAGCCCGGGACAGGGATGGGAGACCCAGTACTTC.

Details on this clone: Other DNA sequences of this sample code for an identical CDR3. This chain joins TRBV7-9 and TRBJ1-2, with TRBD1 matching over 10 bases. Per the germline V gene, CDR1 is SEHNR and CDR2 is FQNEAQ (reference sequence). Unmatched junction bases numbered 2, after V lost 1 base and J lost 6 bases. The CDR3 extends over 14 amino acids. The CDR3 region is CASSLGTGGNGYTF. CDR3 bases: TGTGCCAGCAGCTTAGGGACAGGGGGAAATGGCTACACCTTC. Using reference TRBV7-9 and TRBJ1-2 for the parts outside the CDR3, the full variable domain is DTGVSQNPRHKITKRGQNVTFRCDPISEHNRLYWYRQTLGQGPEFLTYFQNEAQLEKSRLLSDRFSAERPKGSFSTLEIQRTEQGDSAMYLCASSLGTGGNGYTFGSGTRLTVV.